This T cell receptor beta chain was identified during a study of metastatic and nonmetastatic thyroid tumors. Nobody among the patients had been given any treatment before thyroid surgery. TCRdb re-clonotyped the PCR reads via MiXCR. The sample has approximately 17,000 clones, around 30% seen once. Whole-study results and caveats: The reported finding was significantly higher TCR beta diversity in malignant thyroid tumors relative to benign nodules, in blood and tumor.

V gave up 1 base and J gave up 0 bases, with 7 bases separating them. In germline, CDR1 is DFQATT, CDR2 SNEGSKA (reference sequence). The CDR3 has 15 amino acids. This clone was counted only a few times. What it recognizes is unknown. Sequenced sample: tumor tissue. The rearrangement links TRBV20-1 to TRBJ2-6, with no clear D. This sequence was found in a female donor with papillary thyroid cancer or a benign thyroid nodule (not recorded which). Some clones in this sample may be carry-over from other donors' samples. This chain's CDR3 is CSARVPSSGANVLTF. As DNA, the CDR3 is TGCAGTGCTAGAGTACCGAGCTCTGGGGCCAACGTCCTGACTTTC.